This T cell receptor beta chain was recovered during a study of STAT5B mutations in CD4+ large granular lymphocyte leukemia. As concerns this clone: The antigen remains undetermined.

In the authors' methods: Productive clonotypes were detectable down to 2.59 x 10-5 frequency. Sequenced by immunoSEQ multiplex PCR; TCRdb stores in-frame clones only, minus some. That table gives V, J and clone size, and the DNA gave D and trimming. The table lists about 30,000 clones, under 80% of them singletons. Study-wide findings and caveats: No patients shared main leukemic clonotypes, though roughly 27% appeared at low frequency elsewhere. Patient CD4-sorted repertoires stayed more clonal than healthy ones after leukemic-clone removal.

The sample comprised CD4+ T cells from blood buffy coats. The receptor's source is a human donor in good health.

The CDR3 sequence is CASSLELNLYEQYF. CDR3 DNA sequence: TGTGCCAGCAGTTTAGAACTCAACCTCTACGAGCAGTACTTC. J is TRBJ2-7 and V is TRBV28; D unresolved. This CDR3 spans 14 amino acids. The germline CDR1 and CDR2 sequences are MDHEN and SYDVKM. V was pared by 2 bases and J by 3 bases, with 11 bases between.